Given below is one T cell receptor beta chain in context. This clone was observed a few times. Its specific antigen is unknown. There are no base qualities to consult, and no much larger clone falls within one base. Libraries came from the immunoSEQ multiplex PCR assay. A mixture of 60 forward primers for TCR Vbeta segments and 13 reverse primers for TCR Jbeta segments was used in the multiplex PCR. The CDR3 region of rearranged TCR beta genes was amplified from genomic DNA by a multiplex PCR assay. The Illumina HiSeq System was used to sequence the amplified TCR beta libraries as 87-base-pair reads. For the original study's pipeline: A later analysis counted about 80 million unique TCR beta chains across the 550 to 700 repertoires, and around 9.9 million of these chains were shared by at least two donors. Raw reads were error-corrected and collapsed into unique sequences by a nearest-neighbor algorithm in which closely related sequences were merged to remove PCR and sequencing errors. V, D and J gene segments were assigned by aligning CDR3 sequences to IMGT reference sequences. For a sequence to be retained, a match of at least six nucleotides to both a V gene segment and a J gene segment was required. A rearrangement was called productive if the CDR3 had no stop codons and remained in frame with V and J, and every other rearrangement was called non-productive. Following IMGT convention, CDR3 was defined as the stretch from the second conserved V-encoded cysteine up to the conserved J-encoded phenylalanine. Sequences without an unambiguous match to a single V gene segment were excluded from the earlier analysis of 500 to 700 of the donors. An earlier analysis of approximately 590 of the donors called V segments functional above 56.7% productive rearrangements and segregating when the between-donor standard deviation exceeded 5%. A statistical classification framework was built for diagnosing cytomegalovirus status from the catalog of TCR beta chain sequences. A later analysis assigned V and J genes by comparing TCR nucleotide sequences with IMGT/GENE-DB human TR gene sequences. The TCRdist pipeline was used in a later analysis to assign CDR3 sequences and most-parsimonious VDJ recombination scenarios. A later analysis defined each TCR beta chain by its CDR3 amino acid sequence plus V-gene family, and excluded reads lacking a unique V-gene family. To address suspected cross-contamination and a sequencing artifact, a later analysis removed approximately 600 highly shared, low-generation-probability nucleotide sequences. In a later analysis, a clonal expansion index was calculated for each public chain from normalized within-repertoire ranks of inferred template counts. In a later analysis, generation probabilities were computed with a VDJ recombination model fitted to out-of-frame rearrangements, and the resulting probabilities were checked against IGoR. A later analysis scored TCR-TCR, TCR-HLA and TCR-CMV co-occurrence with hypergeometric tests, applying a repertoire-size bias correction to TCR pairs. In a later analysis, false discovery rates were estimated by permuting HLA or CMV assignments 20 times. A later analysis grouped co-occurring TCRs with DBSCAN, adding TCRdist sequence similarity when clustering within HLA-allele-positive subsets. For co-occurrence clustering, repertoires with fewer than 30,000 or more than 120,000 public chains were excluded, along with roughly 5 repertoires with anomalous nucleotide sharing. Held by TCRdb, this immuneACCESS table contains in-frame sequences only and omits some clones. Under half of the omission traces to an unresolved V gene where checked; the cause of the rest is unknown. V and J calls and clone size are those listed in that table; D and trimming were worked out from the DNA. The sample table contains approximately 110,000 clones; only one count was recorded for less than 70% of them. 5.4% of the sample is held by the ten biggest clonotypes.

In total, around 600 healthy bone marrow donors made up the cohort. Cohort members were all nominally healthy when sampled, although unrecorded immune exposures were likely present. The donor tested CMV seropositive and was one of the 289 seropositive cohort members. Every donor gave a peripheral blood sample, and the peripheral blood mononuclear cells from that sample were used for TCR beta sequencing. Genomic DNA extraction from the blood cell samples was performed with the Qiagen DNeasy Blood Extraction Kit. The entry originates in a study of cytomegalovirus exposure and HLA in healthy donors (dated by TCRdb to the late 2010s). At the level of the whole study: An earlier analysis of around 600 of the donors reported about 250 Gb of sequence data and 100 million to 130 million unique TCR beta sequences from 190 million or so T cells. An early release covering roughly 580 HLA-typed donors comprised 250 to 350 gigabases of sequencing data and 85 million to 100 million unique TCR sequences. Among the roughly 430 genotyped donors, approximately 81% belonged to the genetic ancestry cluster associated with self-reported Caucasian donors. The study aimed to test whether cataloging public T cell receptors could reveal signatures of past pathogen exposure. The study profiled the T cell repertoires of 500 to 800 subjects by immunosequencing and related them to cytomegalovirus serostatus. Besides the first cohort of under 700 subjects, a separate validation cohort made up of 120 different subjects was used. High-throughput TCR immunosequencing, statistical association of individual TCRs with disease status, and machine learning were combined to predict cytomegalovirus infection status. In a later analysis, previously published TCR beta repertoires from several hundred donors were re-analyzed and high-resolution HLA genotyping was added so that TCR occurrence patterns could be studied. Rather than drawing on any new phenotypic data, the later analysis identified candidate immune exposures from TCR beta sequences and the way those sequences occurred across donors. An earlier analysis of 587 of the donors applied high-throughput TCR beta sequencing to assess whether each TCR beta V gene segment acted as functional or pseudogenic. Alongside the repertoire data, information on donor age, sex, ethnicity and CMV serostatus was compiled. A later genetic analysis took genome-wide SNP genotypes for about three fifths of the 666 donors and used that subset as a discovery cohort. All discovery cohort repertoires had been generated on a single sequencing platform. HLA typing included class I and class II loci at four-digit resolution. Typing coverage varied by locus: 629-630 donors for A, B, C, DRB1 and DQB1; around 560 for DQA1; about 590 for DPA1; around 490 for DPB1. Because of strong linkage in the cohort, 4 to 6 DR-DQ haplotypes were treated as single units for association and clustering. On average, approximately 250,000 unique TCR beta nucleotide sequences were sequenced per donor among several hundred genotyped donors of the cohort, with 15% to 20% of those sequences being non-productive.

What the authors observed across the whole study: According to a later analysis, most CMV-associated TCR beta chains appeared to be HLA-restricted, and the HLA associations seemed to be driven largely by CMV exposure. An association between a missense DCLRE1C variant and V-gene and J-gene trimming of TCR beta chains was found in a later genetic analysis and replicated in an independent cohort. The study listed 150 to 200 TCR beta chains as associated with cytomegalovirus. Because HLA typing was missing for some donors at each locus, association tests included only the typed subset. Linkage disequilibrium might explain the correlated functional status among segregating V segments, but an unknown experimental factor could not be excluded. In a later analysis, the rate of TCR association differed among HLA loci, with DRB1 alleles having the most associated TCRs and HLA-C alleles having the fewest. The classifier was reported to diagnose cytomegalovirus status with high specificity and sensitivity in both the original cohort and the validation cohort. The authors suggested that the approach could potentially be generalized to other disease states and immunological phenotypes. In vitro tests confirmed that three of the cytomegalovirus-associated TCR beta chains recognize cytomegalovirus antigens. A later analysis found that HLA-associated TCR beta chains were more clonally expanded and had lower generation probabilities than equally common non-associated chains. Roughly uniform sequencing depth across donors was assumed in presence/absence analyses, although this assumption may not hold. When HLA alleles, especially DR and DQ, strongly co-occurred, attributing TCR associations to individual alleles was difficult. Specific HLA alleles were associated with 16,951 TCR beta sequences at a false discovery rate of 0.05 in a later analysis. According to a later genetic analysis, donors in an Asian-associated ancestry cluster had fewer N-insertions in productive TCRs than the approximately 700-donor mean. For the cohort, immune exposure information was limited to CMV serostatus. Some 16 rarely observed V segments, including chromosome 9 orphons, were excluded from the earlier analysis of some 590 of the donors because counts were too low. This cohort had only TCR beta chains sequenced, and the lack of alpha or paired-chain data limited which features could be detected. Some IMGT-functional V segments, including TRBV6-2 and TRBV6-3, could not be distinguished by the 87-base-pair reads and were therefore excluded. Most TCR sequences were seen in very few donors, while some public TCRs were found in many individuals. A further reported finding was that TCR beta sequences accurately predicted the HLA-A and HLA-B alleles for most subjects in the first cohort. A group of highly shared sequence variants was considered likely to be a technical artifact of the sequencing pipeline. Several of the top co-occurrence clusters appeared to be linked to parvovirus B19, influenza, CMV and Epstein-Barr virus, according to a later analysis. In an earlier analysis of 587 of the donors, most TCR beta V segments appeared in productive rearrangements about 87% or about 30% of the time, broadly matching IMGT annotations.

Here V drops 0 bases and J drops 3 bases, and the junction holds 1 base not matched to any gene. For CDR1 and CDR2, the germline V gene lists MNHEY and SVGAGI. The cysteine opens and the phenylalanine closes a CDR3 of 14 amino acids. This entry keeps only the CDR3 DNA: 42 bases, framed from base 1. The sequenced sample consisted of PBMCs. The chain employs TRBV6-5 and TRBJ2-5, and 7 junction bases match TRBD1. The TCR comes from a woman between 65 and 79 years old in good health and CMV-seropositive. The DNA sequence is TGTGCCAGCAGTTACTCGGGGACAGAAGAGACCCAGTACTTC. This yields the protein CASSYSGTEETQYF.